This T cell receptor (beta chain) was identified in a study of OX40 agonist ivuxolimab in advanced cancers. Study-wide context: A mean age of around 63 years, range roughly 20 to 80, was recorded, and roughly 83% were male. Three patients showed partial responses: one hepatocellular carcinoma and two cutaneous melanoma cases.

Assay: immunoSEQ multiplex PCR; the TCRdb copy retains only in-frame clones and omits some. The table records 30,000 to 40,000 clones, roughly nine tenths of them present only once. The study's findings and limits: A proportion of nonresponders additionally exhibited low normalized T-cell clonal expansion.

Concerning this clone itself: Its matching antigen is unknown.

This receptor was identified in an adult with an advanced solid tumor such as melanoma, head and neck, liver or kidney cancer. The sequences come from CD4+ or CD8+ T cells sorted from blood, collected in a trial of the OX40 agonist ivuxolimab.

In nucleotides, the CDR3 is TGTGCCAGCACCTGGACTAGCGGGGGGCGGGCAGATACGCAGTATTTT. Protein product: CASTWTSGGRADTQYF. The V gene is TRBV2, the J gene TRBJ2-3, with 14 bases lining up with TRBD2. J lost 4 bases, V lost 7 bases, and 7 bases had no gene match. The CDR3 contains 16 residues. Per germline, CDR1 SNHLY and CDR2 FYNNEI.